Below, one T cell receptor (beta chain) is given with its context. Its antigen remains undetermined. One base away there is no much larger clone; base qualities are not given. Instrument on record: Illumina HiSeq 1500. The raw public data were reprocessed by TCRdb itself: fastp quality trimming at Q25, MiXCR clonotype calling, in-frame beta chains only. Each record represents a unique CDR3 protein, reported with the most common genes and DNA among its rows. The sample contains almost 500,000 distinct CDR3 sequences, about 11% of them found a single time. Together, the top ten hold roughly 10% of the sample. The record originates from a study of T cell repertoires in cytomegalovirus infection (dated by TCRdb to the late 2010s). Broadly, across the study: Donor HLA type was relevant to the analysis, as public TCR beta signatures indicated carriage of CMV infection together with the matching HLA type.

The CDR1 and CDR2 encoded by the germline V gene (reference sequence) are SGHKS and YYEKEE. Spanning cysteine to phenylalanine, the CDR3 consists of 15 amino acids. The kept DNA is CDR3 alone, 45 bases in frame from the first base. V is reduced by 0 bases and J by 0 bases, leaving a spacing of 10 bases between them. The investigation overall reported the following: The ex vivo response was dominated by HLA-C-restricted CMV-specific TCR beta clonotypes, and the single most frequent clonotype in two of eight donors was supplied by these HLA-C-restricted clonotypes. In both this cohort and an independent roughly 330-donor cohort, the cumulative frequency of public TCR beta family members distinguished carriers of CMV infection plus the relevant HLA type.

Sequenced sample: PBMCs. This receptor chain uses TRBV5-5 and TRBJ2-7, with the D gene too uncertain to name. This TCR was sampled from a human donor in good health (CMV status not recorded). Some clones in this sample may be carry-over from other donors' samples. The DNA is TGTGCCAGCAGCTTGGCGGGCAGCATCTCCTACGAGCAGTACTTC. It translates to CASSLAGSISYEQYF.